One and the same sample provided the 14 T cell receptor beta chains below, sequenced in a study of blood T cell repertoires in COVID-19. Sequencing used immunoSEQ multiplex PCR; TCRdb keeps in-frame clones, though not all of them. The table shows some 71,000 clones, with approximately 80% occurring only once. The sequenced sample was peripheral blood. These receptors were obtained from a woman in her forties or fifties with acute or convalescent COVID-19.

This rearrangement joins TRBV2 to TRBJ1-2; TRBD1 matches at 8 bases. Germline CDR1 and CDR2: SNHLY and FYNNEI. V shed 2 bases and J 7 bases; nucleotides not matched to a gene: 9. This CDR3 has 15 amino acids. CDR3 residues: CASSEHRGTGSGYTF. The CDR3 DNA reads as TGTGCCAGCAGTGAACACAGGGGGACGGGAAGTGGCTACACCTTC.

The rearrangement links TRBV30 to TRBJ2-1; a possible D gene is TRBD1 (5 bases). Trimming took off 3 bases at V and 9 bases at J, with 15 bases between the two ends. Germline V lookup: CDR1 GTSNPN, CDR2 SVGIG (reference sequence). The CDR3 totals 13 residues. The CDR3 coding sequence is TGTGCCTGGAGCCGGTCAGGGCTTGCTGAGCAGTTCTTC. Encoded protein: CAWSRSGLAEQFF. The full variable domain, completed using reference TRBV30 and TRBJ2-1, is SQTIHQWPATLVQPVGSPLSLECTVEGTSNPNLYWYRQAAGRGLQLLFYSVGIGQISSEVPQNLSASRPQDRQFILSSKKLLLSDSGFYLCAWSRSGLAEQFFGPGTRLTVL.

The chain links TRBV6-2 or TRBV6-3 to TRBJ1-5, with 8 bases lining up with TRBD1. V lost 0 bases and J lost 15; bases outside the gene matches: 7. CDR1 is MNHEY, CDR2 SVGEGT, per germline. The CDR3 spans 13 residues. CDR3 sequence (DNA): TGTGCCAGCAGTTACTCCTCCCAGGGGGCCTGGCATTTT. It yields the protein CASSYSSQGAWHF.

The genes are TRBV27 and TRBJ1-2; D remains unclear. Germline lookup yields CDR1 MNHEY and CDR2 SMNVEV (reference sequence). The length of the CDR3 is 13 residues. Trimming pared 10 bases from V and 4 bases from J, leaving 16 bases between. CDR3 in amino acids: CATTPVVGYGYTF. As DNA, the CDR3 is TGTGCCACCACCCCGGTGGTCGGCTATGGCTACACCTTC.

This chain joins TRBV11-2 and TRBJ2-5; TRBD1 agrees at 9 bases. Losses at the gene ends were 1 base for V and 5 bases for J; bases not matched to a gene: 5. The germline V gene encodes CDR1 SGHAT and CDR2 FQNNGV. CDR3 size: 15 residues. In DNA, the CDR3 is TGTGCCAGCAGCTTAGGCCGACAGGGGGTCGAGACCCAGTACTTC. This translates into CASSLGRQGVETQYF.

The J gene is TRBJ1-4, the V gene TRBV5-6; D is undetermined. The V end was cut by 2 bases, the J end by 0 bases, with 8 bases between. Per the germline V gene, CDR1 is SGHDT and CDR2 is YYEEEE. The CDR3 sequence is 15 residues long. The CDR3 loop reads CASSLNTATNEKLFF. The CDR3 nucleotides read TGTGCCAGCAGCTTAAACACCGCAACTAATGAAAAACTGTTTTTT. Based on the CDR3 plus reference TRBV5-6 and TRBJ1-4, the full variable domain is DAGVTQSPTHLIKTRGQQVTLRCSPKSGHDTVSWYQQALGQGPQFIFQYYEEEERQRGNFPDRFSGHQFPNYSSELNVNALLLGDSALYLCASSLNTATNEKLFFGSGTQLSVL.

The chain carries TRBV6-5 and TRBJ1-3; 9 nucleotides match TRBD1. The J segment lost 3 bases and the V segment lost 7 bases, leaving 7 bases of the junction unmatched. The CDR3 is 15 residues long. Germline V lookup: CDR1 MNHEY, CDR2 SVGAGI. CDR3 nucleotides: TGTGCCAGCAATAACAGGGGGCGAAATGGAAACACCATATATTTT. Amino acid sequence: CASNNRGRNGNTIYF.

V and J are TRBV21-1 and TRBJ1-2. TRBV21-1 is deemed a pseudogene. This CDR3 has 13 amino acids. CDR3 nucleotides: TGTGCCAGCAGCAAAGACGGGTTTGGAGGCTACACCTTC. This encodes CASSKDGFGGYTF.

This clone turned up a few times. The genes are TRBV27 and TRBJ1-6; 9 bases match TRBD1. The V gene's germline CDR1 is MNHEY and CDR2 SMNVEV (reference sequence). CDR3 size: 17 residues. Unmatched junction bases numbered 13, after V lost 4 bases and J lost 9 bases. The CDR3 coding sequence is TGTGCCAGCAGTTCCTATTCCGGGACAGGGAAGAGTTCACCCCTCCACTTT. Translated: CASSSYSGTGKSSPLHF.

The chain links TRBV28 to TRBJ1-1; D ambiguous. The CDR3 spans 12 residues. The germline V and J ends were trimmed by 6 bases and 4 bases, with 9 bases remaining between them. The germline gives CDR1 MDHEN, CDR2 SYDVKM. CDR3 amino acids: CASRQTPTEAFF. CDR3 sequence (DNA): TGTGCCAGCAGACAGACCCCCACTGAAGCTTTCTTT.

V and J are TRBV28 and TRBJ2-7; weak D call: TRBD1 (5 bases). Germline CDR1 MDHEN, CDR2 SYDVKM. The germline V and J ends were trimmed by 4 bases and 4 bases, with 11 bases remaining between them. CDR3 length equals 13 residues. The CDR3 bases are TGTGCCAGCAGTTCAGGGAAAGGGTACGAGCAGTACTTC. This sequence encodes CASSSGKGYEQYF. Filled out from reference TRBV28 and TRBJ2-7, the complete variable domain reads DVKVTQSSRYLVKRTGEKVFLECVQDMDHENMFWYRQDPGLGLRLIYFSYDVKMKEKGDIPEGYSVSREKKERFSLILESASTNQTSMYLCASSSGKGYEQYFGPGTRLTVT.

The chain employs TRBV5-5 and TRBJ1-4, with a weak D call TRBD1 (6 bases). V lost 0 bases and J 4 bases, leaving 10 bases between the germline ends. Germline CDR1 reads SGHKS; CDR2 reads YYEKEE (reference sequence). This CDR3 has 15 residues. For the CDR3, the DNA is TGTGCCAGCAGCTTGGGTACAGGGATTAATGAAAAACTGTTTTTT. Its translation: CASSLGTGINEKLFF. Together with reference TRBV5-5 and TRBJ1-4, the CDR3 gives the full variable domain: DAGVTQSPTHLIKTRGQQVTLRCSPISGHKSVSWYQQVLGQGPQFIFQYYEKEERGRGNFPDRFSARQFPNYSSELNVNALLLGDSALYLCASSLGTGINEKLFFGSGTQLSVL.

This chain links TRBV9 with TRBJ1-2, with D tentatively TRBD1 (6 bases). The CDR3 runs to 16 residues. Germline-derived CDR1 and CDR2 are SGDLS and YYNGEE. Trimming removed 2 bases at V and 3 bases at J, with 17 bases between. The CDR3: CASSVSGQGQDYGYTF. CDR3 nucleotides: TGTGCCAGCAGCGTTAGTGGTCAGGGGCAGGACTATGGCTACACCTTC. Filled out from reference TRBV9 and TRBJ1-2, the complete variable domain reads DSGVTQTPKHLITATGQRVTLRCSPRSGDLSVYWYQQSLDQGLQFLIQYYNGEERAKGNILERFSAQQFPDLHSELNLSSLELGDSALYFCASSVSGQGQDYGYTFGSGTRLTVV.

This clone was seen a few times. The J gene is TRBJ1-2, the V gene TRBV28, with D perhaps matching TRBD1 (5 bases). Germline V lookup: CDR1 MDHEN, CDR2 SYDVKM. V gave up 4 bases and J gave up 5 bases, with 14 bases separating them. The CDR3 sequence is 14 residues long. In nucleotides, the CDR3 is TGTGCCAGCAGTTCCTCGACAGCTATTTATGGCTACACCTTC. Translation gives CASSSSTAIYGYTF.